This T cell receptor (beta chain) was retrieved from a study of T cells after yellow fever vaccination. TCRdb re-derived calls from the 5' RACE reads in MiXCR, one entry per CDR3 protein. The sample consists of roughly 400,000 distinct CDR3 sequences, about 17% of them appearing once. There are many counts of this clonotype. The V end was cut by 5 bases, the J end by 0 bases, with 8 bases between. The germline CDR1 and CDR2 sequences are LGHNA and YNFKEQ. The CDR3 covers 14 residues. This clonotype originated in a young man who received the YFV17D yellow fever vaccine. Source: PBMCs, taken before the yellow fever booster vaccination. The V and J genes are TRBV4-2 and TRBJ1-5; D is unclear. The CDR3 sequence is CASSSDSSNQPQHF. CDR3 in DNA: TGTGCCAGCAGCTCTGACTCTAGCAATCAGCCCCAGCATTTT.